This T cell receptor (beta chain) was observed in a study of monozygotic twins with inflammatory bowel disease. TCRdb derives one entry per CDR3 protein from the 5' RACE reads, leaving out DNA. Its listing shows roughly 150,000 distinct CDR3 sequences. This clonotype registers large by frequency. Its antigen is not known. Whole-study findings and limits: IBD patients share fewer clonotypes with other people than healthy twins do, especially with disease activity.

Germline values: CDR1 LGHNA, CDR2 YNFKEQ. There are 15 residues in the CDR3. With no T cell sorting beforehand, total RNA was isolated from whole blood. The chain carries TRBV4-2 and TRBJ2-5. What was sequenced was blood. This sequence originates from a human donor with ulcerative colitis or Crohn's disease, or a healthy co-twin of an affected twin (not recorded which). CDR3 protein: CASSQFLGREETQYF.